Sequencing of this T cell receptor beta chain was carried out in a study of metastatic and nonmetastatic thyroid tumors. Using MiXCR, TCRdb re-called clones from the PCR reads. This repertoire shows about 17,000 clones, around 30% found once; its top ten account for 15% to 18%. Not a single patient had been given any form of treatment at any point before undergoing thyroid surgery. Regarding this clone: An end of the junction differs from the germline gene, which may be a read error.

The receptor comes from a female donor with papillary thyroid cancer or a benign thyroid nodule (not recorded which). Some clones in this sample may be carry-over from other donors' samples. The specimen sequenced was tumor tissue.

CDR3 bases: TGTGCCTGCAGCTTCGAGTGGTCCGCCTACGAGCAGTACTTC. The encoded protein is CACSFEWSAYEQYF. This chain uses TRBV7-2 with TRBJ2-7; D is unresolved. Germline CDR1 and CDR2: SGHTA and FQGNSA. The CDR3 contains 14 residues. The full variable domain, with the rest looked up from reference TRBV7-2 and TRBJ2-7, is GAGVSQSPSNKVTEKGKDVELRCDPISGHTALYWYRQSLGQGLEFLIYFQGNSAPDKSGLPSDRFSAERTGGSVSTLTIQRTQQEDSAVYLCACSFEWSAYEQYFGPGTRLTVT.